This TCR beta chain was identified in a study of T cell responses to AZD1222 COVID-19 vaccine. Study-wide findings and caveats: CD4 TCRs covered the whole spike, strongest at regions 160-218 and 743-854. Possibly, clonal diversity was underestimated; donors were largely white British and included more females.

Pooling covered second doses at about 4 or about 12 weeks. Germline CDR1 reads SNHLY; CDR2 reads FYNNEI. V lost 2 bases and J lost 3, with 8 bases in between. CDR3 length: 15 residues. Concerning this clone: Its specificity is not known.

Some clones are missing from TCRdb's copy, which holds only in-frame ones; the method was immunoSEQ multiplex PCR. Of around 200,000 clones detected, 94% appear once; the ten largest clones hold roughly 1.7%. The source is an adult who received the AZD1222 COVID-19 vaccine. This specimen was peripheral blood, taken 28 days after the second AZD1222 dose. The chain is built from TRBV2 and TRBJ1-6; no clear D gene. The CDR3 nucleotides read TGTGCCAGCAGTGAAATAGGGAACTATAATTCACCCCTCCACTTT. It yields the protein CASSEIGNYNSPLHF.